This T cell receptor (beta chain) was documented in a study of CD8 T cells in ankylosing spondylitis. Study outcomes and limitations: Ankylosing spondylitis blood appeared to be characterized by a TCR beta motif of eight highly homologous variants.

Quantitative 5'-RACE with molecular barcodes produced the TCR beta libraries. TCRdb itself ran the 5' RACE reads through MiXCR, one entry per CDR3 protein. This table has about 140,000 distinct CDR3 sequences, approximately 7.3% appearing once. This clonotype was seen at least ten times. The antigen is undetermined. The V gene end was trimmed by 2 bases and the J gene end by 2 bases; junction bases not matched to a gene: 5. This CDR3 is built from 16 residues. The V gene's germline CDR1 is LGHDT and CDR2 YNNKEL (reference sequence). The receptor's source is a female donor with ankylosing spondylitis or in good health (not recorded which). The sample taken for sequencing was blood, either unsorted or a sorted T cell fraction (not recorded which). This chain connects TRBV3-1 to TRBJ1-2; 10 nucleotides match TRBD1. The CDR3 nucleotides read TGTGCCAGCAGCCAAACGACAGGGGGCATGAACTATGGCTACACCTTC. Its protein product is CASSQTTGGMNYGYTF.